Each of the 28 T cell receptor beta chains below was sequenced from the same sample in a study of long-term antiretroviral therapy in people with HIV. Run at survey level, the immunoSEQ assay was version v3.0. The data were produced by immunoSEQ multiplex PCR, yet TCRdb's version contains in-frame clones alone and is incomplete. The sample consists of some 22,000 clones, 85% to 90% of them appearing once. The sample in question was unsorted PBMCs, obtained 2.3 years after starting antiretroviral therapy. Receptor source: a man aged 55-75 years with HIV.

The rearrangement joins TRBV30 to TRBJ2-1; no reliable D call. The CDR3 contains 13 residues. V lost 8 bases and J lost 6, with 17 bases in between. CDR1 and CDR2 from the germline V gene are GTSNPN and SVGIG (reference sequence). CDR3 loop: CAPPATPPNEQFF. DNA for the CDR3: TGTGCCCCCCCGGCCACCCCTCCCAATGAGCAGTTCTTC.

This clone was counted only a few times. The genes are TRBV19 and TRBJ2-7; 10 nucleotides match TRBD1. Trimming at V came to 6 bases and at J to 4 bases, leaving 9 bases not matched to a gene. The CDR3 sequence is 15 residues long. Germline V gene data show CDR1 as LNHDA and CDR2 as SQIVND (reference sequence). CDR3 amino acids: CASSAGTGVRYEQYF. The CDR3 DNA sequence: TGTGCCAGTAGCGCCGGGACAGGGGTTCGGTACGAGCAGTACTTC.

The sample holds one count of this clone. This chain links TRBV5-8 with TRBJ1-5; TRBD1 aligns across 9 bases. V lost 5 bases and J lost 5; bases outside the gene matches: 5. The CDR3 spans 14 residues. CDR1 SGHTS and CDR2 YDEGEE come from the germline V gene. The DNA for the CDR3 is TGTGCCAGCAGATTGACAGGGGGGGATCAGCCCCAGCATTTT. Translation: CASRLTGGDQPQHF.

The gene calls are TRBV12-5 and TRBJ2-3; D may match TRBD1 or TRBD2 (6 bases each). This CDR3 comprises 15 residues. V lost 0 bases, J lost 6 bases, and 13 bases lay in between. Germline assignment: CDR1 LGHNT and CDR2 FRNRAP. CDR3 sequence (DNA): TGTGCTAGTGGTTTGGTACTCGGGGGCCTGGATACGCAGTATTTT. This gives the protein CASGLVLGGLDTQYF.

The chain has TRBV5-4 and TRBJ2-2; 9 nucleotides align to TRBD2. This CDR3 region has 15 residues. V dropped 7 bases and J dropped 7; count of bases not matched to a gene: 11. Germline CDR1 is SGHNT and CDR2 is YYREEE (reference sequence). CDR3 nucleotides: TGTGCCAGCCATGAACAAAGACTAGCGGTCGGGGAGCTGTTTTTT. It is translated as CASHEQRLAVGELFF.

The chain combines TRBV2 with TRBJ2-7, with 15 nucleotides matching TRBD2. Trimming cost V 4 bases and J 3 bases; bases outside gene matches: 22. The V gene's germline CDR1 is SNHLY and CDR2 FYNNEI. This CDR3 has 22 residues. The CDR3 nucleotides are TGTGCCAGCAGTGTAAAACGGGGAGGGACTAGCGGGAGGTATACTCCTCGCTACGAGCAGTACTTC. Translating gives CASSVKRGGTSGRYTPRYEQYF.

This clone has just one count. Other nucleotide sequences in the sample specify the same CDR3. The chain has TRBV11-2 and TRBJ2-7, with TRBD2 matching over 12 bases. Germline V gene sequence: CDR1 SGHAT, CDR2 FQNNGV. V lost 4 bases and J lost 4; bases outside the gene matches: 5. The CDR3 spans 15 residues. This chain's CDR3 is CASSSSLAGGYEQYF. For the CDR3, the DNA is TGTGCCAGCAGCTCAAGCCTAGCGGGAGGGTACGAGCAGTACTTC.

The count of this clone is one. The chain carries TRBV5-1 and TRBJ2-7, with D perhaps matching TRBD2 (5 bases). CDR1 is SGHRS and CDR2 is YFSETQ in the germline V gene. The CDR3 has 14 amino acids. V lost 4 bases, J lost 1 base, and 12 bases lay in between. DNA of the CDR3: TGCGCCAGCAGCCCGGGGATGGGGTCCTACGAGCAGTACTTC. Translation: CASSPGMGSYEQYF.

This rearrangement joins TRBV29-1 to TRBJ2-5, with D perhaps matching TRBD1 (5 bases). V lost 4 bases to trimming and J lost 5 bases, with 17 bases between them. Per germline, CDR1 SQVTM and CDR2 ANQGSEA. The CDR3 has 14 residues. The CDR3 DNA sequence: TGCAGCGTTGCACCCAGCAGGGTCGGGGAGACCCAGTACTTC. Translated: CSVAPSRVGETQYF.

The chain is built from TRBV7-8 and TRBJ2-7; a weak D match, TRBD1 (6 bases). The CDR3 is made up of 13 amino acids. V lost 5 bases, J lost 0 bases, and 8 bases lay in between. CDR1 is SGHVS, CDR2 FQNEAQ, per germline. The CDR3 region is CASSRDTSYEQYF. CDR3 bases: TGTGCCAGCAGCCGGGACACCTCCTACGAGCAGTACTTC.

The gene calls are TRBV9 and TRBJ1-2; D gene unclear. This CDR3 has 13 amino acids. Trimming removed 4 bases at V and 0 bases at J, with 7 bases between. Germline V gene lookup returns CDR1 SGDLS and CDR2 YYNGEE. The CDR3 coding sequence is TGTGCCAGCAGCCTCCTCTCTAACTATGGCTACACCTTC. Translation: CASSLLSNYGYTF.

The rearrangement joins TRBV7-2 to TRBJ2-3; weak D call: TRBD1 (5 bases). The germline V and J ends were trimmed by 3 bases and 4 bases, with 8 bases remaining between them. CDR3 size: 13 residues. The V gene's germline CDR1 is SGHTA and CDR2 FQGNSA. The CDR3 here is CASSFQGADTQYF. The CDR3 DNA follows: TGTGCCAGCAGCTTTCAGGGTGCAGATACGCAGTATTTT. Complete variable domain (other parts from reference TRBV7-2 and TRBJ2-3): GAGVSQSPSNKVTEKGKDVELRCDPISGHTALYWYRQSLGQGLEFLIYFQGNSAPDKSGLPSDRFSAERTGGSVSTLTIQRTQQEDSAVYLCASSFQGADTQYFGPGTRLTVL.

The CDR3 DNA reads as TGTGCCAGTAGTAATCCAGGGACAGGCCATCATTTT. Translation: CASSNPGTGHHF. The chain couples TRBV19 to TRBJ1-5; 8 bases agree with TRBD1. The CDR3 length is 12 residues. J was trimmed by 16 bases and V by 4 bases; bases with no gene match: 9. CDR1 and CDR2 from the germline V gene are LNHDA and SQIVND (reference sequence).

The gene calls are TRBV30 and TRBJ1-2; D is unresolved. With 4 bases removed from V and 1 base from J, the gap between germline ends came to 13 bases. From germline, CDR1 is GTSNPN and CDR2 SVGIG (reference sequence). The CDR3 has 14 residues. CDR3 residues: CAWNAQYLNYGYTF. In nucleotides, the CDR3 is TGTGCCTGGAACGCTCAGTACCTTAACTATGGCTACACCTTC.

The chain carries TRBV10-2 and TRBJ2-4, with TRBD1 identical over 7 bases. Trimming cost V 7 bases and J 4 bases; bases outside gene matches: 10. This CDR3 spans 15 amino acids. Germline lookup yields CDR1 WSHSY and CDR2 SAAADI. The CDR3 region has the DNA TGCGCCAGCACTGACCTCCAGGGGGAAAAAAACATTCAGTACTTC. The encoded protein is CASTDLQGEKNIQYF.

This chain uses TRBV25-1 with TRBJ1-1, with a possible D match to TRBD1 (6 bases). Trimming left V 2 bases short and J 8 bases short, with 15 bases between. The V gene's germline CDR1 is MGHDK and CDR2 SYGVNS. The CDR3 runs to 14 residues. CDR3 sequence (DNA): TGTGCCAGCAGTGAACTGACTCGGGACAACGAAGCTTTCTTT. It specifies CASSELTRDNEAFF.

V is TRBV5-1 and J is TRBJ2-7, with D possibly matching TRBD2 (6 bases). V lost 0 bases, J lost 0 bases, and 13 bases lay in between. Per the germline V gene, CDR1 is SGHRS and CDR2 is YFSETQ. The CDR3 runs to 16 residues. The CDR3 nucleotides are TGCGCCAGCAGCTTGGACCGGCTAGCGTTCTCCTACGAGCAGTACTTC. It translates to CASSLDRLAFSYEQYF.

The V call is TRBV15, the J call TRBJ2-3; D is perhaps TRBD1 or TRBD2 (5 bases each). Trimming left V 5 bases short and J 0 bases short, with 24 bases between. The CDR3 consists of 19 residues. CDR1 and CDR2 from the germline V gene are LNHNV and YYDKDF (reference sequence). The CDR3 region has the DNA TGTGCCACCAGCGGACCCAAAACCGGGACGAACCCTAGCACAGATACGCAGTATTTT. Its protein is CATSGPKTGTNPSTDTQYF.

The genes are TRBV14 and TRBJ2-7, with D possibly being TRBD2 (5 bases). Trimming removed 4 bases at V and 2 bases at J, with 27 bases between. This CDR3 contains 19 residues. CDR1 SGHDN and CDR2 FVKESK come from the germline V gene. The CDR3 coding sequence is TGTGCCAGCAGCCTCACAGTTTCCGGGTCCTGGAGGTCCCCCTACGAGCAGTACTTC. The encoded protein is CASSLTVSGSWRSPYEQYF.

This sequence joins TRBV7-3 and TRBJ2-3; tentative D call: TRBD2 (6 bases). Germline V gene sequence: CDR1 SGHTA, CDR2 FQGTGA. V was shortened by 2 bases and J by 2 bases, with 11 bases between the two germline ends. The CDR3 spans 15 residues. This CDR3 reads CASSLEGLLTDTQYF. CDR3 DNA sequence: TGTGCCAGCAGCTTAGAAGGACTACTCACAGATACGCAGTATTTT.

The rearrangement uses TRBV12-5 and TRBJ2-1; 7 nucleotides match TRBD1. Unmatched junction bases numbered 10, after V lost 6 bases and J lost 8 bases. Germline V gene lookup returns CDR1 LGHNT and CDR2 FRNRAP. The CDR3 sequence is 14 residues long. Here the CDR3 reads CASGVTGERDEQFF. CDR3 DNA sequence: TGTGCTAGTGGGGTAACAGGGGAACGGGATGAGCAGTTCTTC. The whole variable domain, remainder taken from reference TRBV12-5 and TRBJ2-1, is DARVTQTPRHKVTEMGQEVTMRCQPILGHNTVFWYRQTMMQGLELLAYFRNRAPLDDSGMPKDRFSAEMPDATLATLKIQPSEPRDSAVYFCASGVTGERDEQFFGPGTRLTVL.

The chain carries TRBV9 and TRBJ1-5; 8 bases are a match to TRBD1. V lost 0 bases to trimming and J lost 3 bases; unmatched junction nucleotides: 2. This CDR3 is built from 15 residues. The V gene's germline CDR1 is SGDLS and CDR2 YYNGEE. The CDR3 region has the DNA TGTGCCAGCAGCGTAGGGACAGGGAACAATCAGCCCCAGCATTTT. This translates into CASSVGTGNNQPQHF.

This chain connects TRBV7-6 to TRBJ2-1, with D unclear. The CDR3 totals 15 residues. V was trimmed by 1 base and J by 4 bases, leaving 11 bases between them. Per the germline V gene, CDR1 is SGHVS and CDR2 is FNYEAQ. CDR3 nucleotides: TGTGCCAGCAGCTTAGAAAGGAATTCTTACAATGAGCAGTTCTTC. This codes for CASSLERNSYNEQFF.

The chain recombines TRBV6-5 with TRBJ1-5; weak D call: TRBD1 (5 bases). Trimming stripped 4 bases from V and 4 bases from J, with 14 bases between. The CDR3 sequence is 15 residues long. CDR1 is MNHEY, CDR2 SVGAGI, per germline. The chain's CDR3 is CASSSEGLGNQPQHF. The DNA of the CDR3 is TGTGCCAGCAGTTCGGAGGGGTTGGGGAATCAGCCCCAGCATTTT.

This clone is a singleton in its sample. J is TRBJ1-5 and V is TRBV7-2, with D unresolved. V was cut by 0 bases and J by 4 bases, with 7 bases left in between. The CDR3 sequence is 14 residues long. Per the germline V gene, CDR1 is SGHTA and CDR2 is FQGNSA. Here the CDR3 reads CASSLAGFNQPQHF. DNA of the CDR3: TGTGCCAGCAGCTTAGCAGGGTTTAATCAGCCCCAGCATTTT.

The chain links TRBV11-2 to TRBJ2-7; D is ambiguous. Deletions cut 1 base from V and 1 base from J, with 8 bases between. The CDR3 has 14 amino acids. CDR1 SGHAT and CDR2 FQNNGV come from the germline V gene. The CDR3 here is CASSLGPESYEQYF. Here the CDR3 DNA reads TGTGCCAGCAGCTTAGGACCAGAGTCCTACGAGCAGTACTTC.

The chain joins TRBV18 to TRBJ1-1, with D unclear. CDR1 is KGHSH and CDR2 is LQKENI in the germline V gene. The V gene lost 3 bases and the J gene lost 0 bases, with 5 bases spanning the gap. This CDR3 comprises 13 residues. The CDR3 DNA reads TGTGCCAGCTCACCCGGGTTGAACACTGAAGCTTTCTTT. It encodes CASSPGLNTEAFF.

This clone came up a few times. The rearrangement joins TRBV2 to TRBJ1-5, with D perhaps TRBD1 (5 bases). Germline CDR1 reads SNHLY; CDR2 reads FYNNEI. The CDR3 is 15 residues long. The germline V and J ends were trimmed by 7 bases and 2 bases, with 15 bases remaining between them. The CDR3: CASTRWGVGNQPQHF. CDR3 nucleotide sequence: TGTGCCAGCACCCGGTGGGGGGTAGGCAATCAGCCCCAGCATTTT.